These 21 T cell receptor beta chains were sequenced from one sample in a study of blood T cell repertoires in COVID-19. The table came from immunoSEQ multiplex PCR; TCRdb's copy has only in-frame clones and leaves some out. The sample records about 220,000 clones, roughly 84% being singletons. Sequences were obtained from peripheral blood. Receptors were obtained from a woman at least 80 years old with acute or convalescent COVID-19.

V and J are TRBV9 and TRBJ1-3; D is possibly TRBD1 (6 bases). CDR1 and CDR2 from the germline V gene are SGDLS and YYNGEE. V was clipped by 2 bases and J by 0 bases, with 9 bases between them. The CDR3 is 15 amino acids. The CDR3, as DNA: TGTGCCAGCAGCGTTCAGGGGAACTCTGGAAACACCATATATTTT. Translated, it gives CASSVQGNSGNTIYF.

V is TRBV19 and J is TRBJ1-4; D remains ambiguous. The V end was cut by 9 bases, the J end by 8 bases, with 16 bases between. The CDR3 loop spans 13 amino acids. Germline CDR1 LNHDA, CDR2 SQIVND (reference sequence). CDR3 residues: CASGRERSEKLFF. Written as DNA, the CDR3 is TGTGCCAGCGGCCGGGAGCGAAGCGAAAAACTGTTTTTT.

The CDR3 DNA is TGTGCCAGCAGCCAATTTACCCAGGGGGCGATCACCGGGGAGCTGTTTTTT. This codes for CASSQFTQGAITGELFF. The rearrangement links TRBV14 to TRBJ2-2; the match to TRBD1 covers 8 bases. The germline CDR1 and CDR2 sequences are SGHDN and FVKESK. With V trimmed by 2 bases and J by 4 bases, 9 bases remained unmatched. This CDR3 region has 17 residues. The full variable domain, its missing parts supplied by reference TRBV14 and TRBJ2-2, is EAGVTQFPSHSVIEKGQTVTLRCDPISGHDNLYWYRRVMGKEIKFLLHFVKESKQDESGMPNNRFLAERTGGTYSTLKVQPAELEDSGVYFCASSQFTQGAITGELFFGEGSRLTVL.

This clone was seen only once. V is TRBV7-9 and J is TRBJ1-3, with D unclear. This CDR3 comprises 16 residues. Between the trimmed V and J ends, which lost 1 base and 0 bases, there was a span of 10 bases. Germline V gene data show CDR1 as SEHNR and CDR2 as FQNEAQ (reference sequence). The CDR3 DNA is TGTGCCAGCAGCTTAGAAGGACTCAGCTCTGGAAACACCATATATTTT. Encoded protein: CASSLEGLSSGNTIYF.

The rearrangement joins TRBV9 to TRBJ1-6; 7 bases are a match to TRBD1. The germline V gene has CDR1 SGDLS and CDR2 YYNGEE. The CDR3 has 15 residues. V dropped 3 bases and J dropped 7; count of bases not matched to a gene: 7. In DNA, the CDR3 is TGTGCCAGCAGCGGAAGACAGGGTGGCAATTCACCCCTCCACTTT. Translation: CASSGRQGGNSPLHF.

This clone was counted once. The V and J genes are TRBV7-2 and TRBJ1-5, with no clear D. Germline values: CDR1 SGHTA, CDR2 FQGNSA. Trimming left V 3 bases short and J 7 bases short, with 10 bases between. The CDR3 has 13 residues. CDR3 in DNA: TGTGCCAGCAGCTTCGGGGAGAAGCAGCCCCAGCATTTT. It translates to CASSFGEKQPQHF. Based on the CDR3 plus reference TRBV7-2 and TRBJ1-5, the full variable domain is GAGVSQSPSNKVTEKGKDVELRCDPISGHTALYWYRQSLGQGLEFLIYFQGNSAPDKSGLPSDRFSAERTGGSVSTLTIQRTQQEDSAVYLCASSFGEKQPQHFGDGTRLSIL.

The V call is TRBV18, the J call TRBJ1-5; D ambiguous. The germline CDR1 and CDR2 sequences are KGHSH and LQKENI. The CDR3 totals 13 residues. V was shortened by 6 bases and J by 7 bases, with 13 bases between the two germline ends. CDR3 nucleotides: TGTGCCAGCTCCTCCGGAGGGTTGCAGCCCCAGCATTTT. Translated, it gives CASSSGGLQPQHF.

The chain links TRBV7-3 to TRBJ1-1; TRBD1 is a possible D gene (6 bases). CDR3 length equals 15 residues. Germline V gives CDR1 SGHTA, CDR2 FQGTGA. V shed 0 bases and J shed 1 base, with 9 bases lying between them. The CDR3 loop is CASSLTWDTNTEAFF. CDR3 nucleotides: TGTGCCAGCAGCTTAACGTGGGACACGAACACTGAAGCTTTCTTT. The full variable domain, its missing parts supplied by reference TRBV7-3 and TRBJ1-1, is GAGVSQTPSNKVTEKGKYVELRCDPISGHTALYWYRQSLGQGPEFLIYFQGTGAADDSGLPNDRFFAVRPEGSVSTLKIQRTERGDSAVYLCASSLTWDTNTEAFFGQGTRLTVV.

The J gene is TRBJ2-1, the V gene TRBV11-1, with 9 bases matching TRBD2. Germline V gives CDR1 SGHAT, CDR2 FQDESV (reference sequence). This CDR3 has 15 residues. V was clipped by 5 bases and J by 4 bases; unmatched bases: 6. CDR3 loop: CASSPGSGGYNEQFF. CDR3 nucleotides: TGTGCCAGCAGCCCTGGTAGCGGGGGATACAATGAGCAGTTCTTC. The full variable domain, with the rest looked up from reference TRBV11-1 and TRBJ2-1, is EAEVAQSPRYKITEKSQAVAFWCDPISGHATLYWYRQILGQGPELLVQFQDESVVDDSQLPKDRFSAERLKGVDSTLKIQPAELGDSAMYLCASSPGSGGYNEQFFGPGTRLTVL.

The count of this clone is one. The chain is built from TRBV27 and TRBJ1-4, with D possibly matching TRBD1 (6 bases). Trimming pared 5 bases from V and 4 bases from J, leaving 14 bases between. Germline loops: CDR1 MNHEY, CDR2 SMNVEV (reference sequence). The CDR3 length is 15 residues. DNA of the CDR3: TGTGCCAGCAGTCCCACCGGACAGATTAATGAAAAACTGTTTTTT. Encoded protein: CASSPTGQINEKLFF.

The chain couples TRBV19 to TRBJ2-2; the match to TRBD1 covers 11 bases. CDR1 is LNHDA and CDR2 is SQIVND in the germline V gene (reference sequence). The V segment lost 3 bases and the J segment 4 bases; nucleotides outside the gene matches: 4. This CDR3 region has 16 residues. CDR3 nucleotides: TGTGCCAGTAGTATCGGACAGGGGGCGGGCACCGGGGAGCTGTTTTTT. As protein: CASSIGQGAGTGELFF.

The CDR3 bases are TGTGCCAGCAGCCCACAGGGGAGCAGCACTGAAGCTTTCTTT. The encoded protein is CASSPQGSSTEAFF. The chain employs TRBV11-3 and TRBJ1-1; 7 bases fit TRBD1. The CDR3 extends over 14 amino acids. The junction had 7 bases not matched to a gene; V was cut back by 5 bases and J by 4 bases. Germline CDR1 reads SGHNT; CDR2 reads YENEEA.

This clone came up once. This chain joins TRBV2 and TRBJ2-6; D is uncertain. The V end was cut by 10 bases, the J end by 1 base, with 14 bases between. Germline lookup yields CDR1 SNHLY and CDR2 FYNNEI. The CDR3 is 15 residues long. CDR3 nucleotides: TGTGCCATCAAAATCGGAGTTTCTGGGGCCAACGTCCTGACTTTC. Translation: CAIKIGVSGANVLTF.

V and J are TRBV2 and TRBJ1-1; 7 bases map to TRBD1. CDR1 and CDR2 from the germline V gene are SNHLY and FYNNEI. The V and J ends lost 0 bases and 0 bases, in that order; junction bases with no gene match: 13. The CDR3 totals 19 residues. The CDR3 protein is CASSEALPGRGSLNTEAFF. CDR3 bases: TGTGCCAGCAGTGAAGCGCTTCCCGGCAGGGGGTCGCTGAACACTGAAGCTTTCTTT.

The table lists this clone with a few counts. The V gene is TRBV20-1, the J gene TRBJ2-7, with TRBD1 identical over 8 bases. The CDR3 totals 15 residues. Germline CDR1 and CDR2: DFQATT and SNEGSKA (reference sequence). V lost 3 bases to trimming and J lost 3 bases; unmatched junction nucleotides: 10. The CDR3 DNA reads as TGCAGTGCTAGTGGGGCTGACAGGGGTGGCTACGAGCAGTACTTC. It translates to CSASGADRGGYEQYF.

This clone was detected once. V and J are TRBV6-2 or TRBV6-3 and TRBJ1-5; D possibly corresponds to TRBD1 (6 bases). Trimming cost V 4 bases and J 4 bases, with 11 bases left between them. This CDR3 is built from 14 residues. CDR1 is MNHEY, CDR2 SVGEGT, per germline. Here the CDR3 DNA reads TGTGCCAGCAGTTTACAGGGATATAATCAGCCCCAGCATTTT. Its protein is CASSLQGYNQPQHF.

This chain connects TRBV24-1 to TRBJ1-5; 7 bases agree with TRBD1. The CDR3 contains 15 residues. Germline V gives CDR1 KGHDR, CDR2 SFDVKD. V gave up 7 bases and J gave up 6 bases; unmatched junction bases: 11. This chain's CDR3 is CATSPSDRVSQPQHF. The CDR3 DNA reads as TGTGCCACCAGCCCCTCAGACAGGGTAAGTCAGCCCCAGCATTTT.

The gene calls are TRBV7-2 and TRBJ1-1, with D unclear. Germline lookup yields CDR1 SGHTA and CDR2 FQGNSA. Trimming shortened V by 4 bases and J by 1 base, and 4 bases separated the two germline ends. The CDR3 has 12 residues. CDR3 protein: CASSSQNTEAFF. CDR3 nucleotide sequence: TGTGCCAGCAGCTCCCAGAACACTGAAGCTTTCTTT.

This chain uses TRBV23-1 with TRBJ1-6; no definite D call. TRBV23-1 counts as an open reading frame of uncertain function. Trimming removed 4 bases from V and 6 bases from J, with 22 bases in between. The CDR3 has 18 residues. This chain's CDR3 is CASSPPGWESICNSPLHF. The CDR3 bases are TGCGCCAGCAGTCCCCCGGGGTGGGAGAGTATCTGTAATTCACCCCTCCACTTT.

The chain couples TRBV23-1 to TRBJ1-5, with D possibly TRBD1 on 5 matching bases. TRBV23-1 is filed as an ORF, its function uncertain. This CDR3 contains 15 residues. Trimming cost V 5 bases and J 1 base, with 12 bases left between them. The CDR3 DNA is TGCGCCAGCAGTAAGGCAGGGCGAAGCAATCAGCCCCAGCATTTT. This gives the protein CASSKAGRSNQPQHF.

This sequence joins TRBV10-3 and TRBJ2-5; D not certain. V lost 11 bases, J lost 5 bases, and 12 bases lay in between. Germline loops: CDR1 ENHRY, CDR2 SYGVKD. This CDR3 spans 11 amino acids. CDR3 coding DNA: TGTGCCGTAGGTGGCGGCGAGACCCAGTACTTC. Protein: CAVGGGETQYF.